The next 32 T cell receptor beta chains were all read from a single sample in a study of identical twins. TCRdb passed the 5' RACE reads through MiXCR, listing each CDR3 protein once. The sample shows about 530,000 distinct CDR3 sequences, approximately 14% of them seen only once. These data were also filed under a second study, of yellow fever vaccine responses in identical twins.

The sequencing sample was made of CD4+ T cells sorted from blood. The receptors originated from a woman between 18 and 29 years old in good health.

DNA of the CDR3: TGTGCCAGCAGAGGGGGACTAGGAGGAAATGAGCAGTTCTTC. Its protein is CASRGGLGGNEQFF. The rearrangement joins TRBV25-1 to TRBJ2-1, with 8 nucleotides matching TRBD2. The CDR3 totals 14 residues. Germline trimming cut 6 bases from V and 7 bases from J; bases unmatched to any gene: 8. Looked up from germline, CDR1 is MGHDK and CDR2 is SYGVNS.

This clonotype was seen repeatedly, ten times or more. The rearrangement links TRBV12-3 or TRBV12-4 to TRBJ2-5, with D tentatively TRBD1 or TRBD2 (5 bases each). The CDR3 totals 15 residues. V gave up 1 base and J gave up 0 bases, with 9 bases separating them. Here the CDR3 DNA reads TGTGCCAGCAGTTTAGTCAGGGAGTACCAAGAGACCCAGTACTTC. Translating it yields CASSLVREYQETQYF.

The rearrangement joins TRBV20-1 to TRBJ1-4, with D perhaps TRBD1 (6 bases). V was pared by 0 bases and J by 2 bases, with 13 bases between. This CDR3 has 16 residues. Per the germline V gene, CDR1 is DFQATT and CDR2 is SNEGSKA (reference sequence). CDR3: CSAREGAGATNEKLFF. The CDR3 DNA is TGCAGTGCTAGAGAGGGGGCAGGGGCTACTAATGAAAAACTGTTTTTT.

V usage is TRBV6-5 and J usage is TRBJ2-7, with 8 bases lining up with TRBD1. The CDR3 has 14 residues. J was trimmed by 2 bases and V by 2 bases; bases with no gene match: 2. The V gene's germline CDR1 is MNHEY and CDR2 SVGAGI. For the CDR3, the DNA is TGTGCCAGCAGTTACGGGACAGGAGCCTACGAGCAGTACGTC. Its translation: CASSYGTGAYEQYV.

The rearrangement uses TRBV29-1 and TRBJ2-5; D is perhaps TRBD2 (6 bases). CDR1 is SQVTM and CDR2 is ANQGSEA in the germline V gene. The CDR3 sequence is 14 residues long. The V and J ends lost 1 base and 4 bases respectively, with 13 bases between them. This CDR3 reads CSVEGRLVRETQYF. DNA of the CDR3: TGCAGCGTTGAAGGCCGACTAGTCCGAGAGACCCAGTACTTC. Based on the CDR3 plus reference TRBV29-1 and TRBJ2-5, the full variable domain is SAVISQKPSRDICQRGTSLTIQCQVDSQVTMMFWYRQQPGQSLTLIATANQGSEATYESGFVIDKFPISRPNLTFSTLTVSNMSPEDSSIYLCSVEGRLVRETQYFGPGTRLLVL.

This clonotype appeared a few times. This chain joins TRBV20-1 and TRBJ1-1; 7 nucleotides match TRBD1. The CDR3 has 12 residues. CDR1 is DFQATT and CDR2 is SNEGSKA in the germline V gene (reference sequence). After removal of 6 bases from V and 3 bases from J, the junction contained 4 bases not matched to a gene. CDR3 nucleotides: TGCAGTGCACCGGGACAGTACACTGAAGCTTTCTTT. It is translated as CSAPGQYTEAFF.

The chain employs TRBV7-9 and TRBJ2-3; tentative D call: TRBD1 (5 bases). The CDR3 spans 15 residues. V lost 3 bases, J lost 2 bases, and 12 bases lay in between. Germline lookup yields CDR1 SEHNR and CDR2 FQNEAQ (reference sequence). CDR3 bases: TGTGCCAGCAGCTTGACAGAAGCCGTCACAGATACGCAGTATTTT. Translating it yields CASSLTEAVTDTQYF.

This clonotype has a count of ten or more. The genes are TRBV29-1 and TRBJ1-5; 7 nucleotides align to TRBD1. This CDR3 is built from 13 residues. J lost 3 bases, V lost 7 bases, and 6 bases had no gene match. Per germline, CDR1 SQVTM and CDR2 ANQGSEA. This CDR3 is CSALQGTNQPQHF. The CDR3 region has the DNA TGCAGCGCCCTACAGGGGACCAATCAGCCCCAGCATTTT.

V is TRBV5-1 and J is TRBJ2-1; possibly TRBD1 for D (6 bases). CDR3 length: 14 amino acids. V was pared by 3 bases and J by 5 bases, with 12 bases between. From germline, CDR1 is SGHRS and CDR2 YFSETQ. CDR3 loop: CASSSGVWDNEQFF. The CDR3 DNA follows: TGCGCCAGCAGCTCAGGGGTGTGGGACAATGAGCAGTTCTTC.

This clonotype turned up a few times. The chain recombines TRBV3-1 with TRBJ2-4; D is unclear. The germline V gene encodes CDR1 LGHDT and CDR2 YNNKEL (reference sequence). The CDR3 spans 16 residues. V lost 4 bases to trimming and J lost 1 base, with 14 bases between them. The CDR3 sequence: CASSPFSPGAKNIQYF. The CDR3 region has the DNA TGTGCCAGCAGCCCCTTTTCCCCTGGGGCCAAAAACATTCAGTACTTC.

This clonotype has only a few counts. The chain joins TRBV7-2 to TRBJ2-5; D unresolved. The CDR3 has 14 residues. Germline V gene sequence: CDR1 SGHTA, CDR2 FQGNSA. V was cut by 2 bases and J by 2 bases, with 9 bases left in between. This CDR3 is CASSLMQIQETQYF. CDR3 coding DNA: TGTGCCAGCAGCTTAATGCAGATACAAGAGACCCAGTACTTC.

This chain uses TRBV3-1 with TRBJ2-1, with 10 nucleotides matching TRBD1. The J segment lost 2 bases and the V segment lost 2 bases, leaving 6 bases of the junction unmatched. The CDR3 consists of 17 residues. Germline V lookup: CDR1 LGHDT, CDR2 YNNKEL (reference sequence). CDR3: CASSQTGQGRTYNEQFF. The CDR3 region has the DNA TGTGCCAGCAGCCAAACGGGACAGGGGAGGACCTACAATGAGCAGTTCTTC.

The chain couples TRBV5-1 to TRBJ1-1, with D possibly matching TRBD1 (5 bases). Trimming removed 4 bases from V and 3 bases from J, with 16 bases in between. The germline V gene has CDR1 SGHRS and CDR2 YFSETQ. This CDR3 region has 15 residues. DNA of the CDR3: TGCGCCAGCAGCCTGGGGGGATTGGTGGACACTGAAGCTTTCTTT. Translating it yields CASSLGGLVDTEAFF.

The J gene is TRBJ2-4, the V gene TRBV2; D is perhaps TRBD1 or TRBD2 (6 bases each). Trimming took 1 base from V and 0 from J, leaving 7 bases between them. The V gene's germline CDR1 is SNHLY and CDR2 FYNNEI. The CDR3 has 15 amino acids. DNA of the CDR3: TGTGCCAGCAGTGAAGGGGGGGCAGCCAAAAACATTCAGTACTTC. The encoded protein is CASSEGGAAKNIQYF.

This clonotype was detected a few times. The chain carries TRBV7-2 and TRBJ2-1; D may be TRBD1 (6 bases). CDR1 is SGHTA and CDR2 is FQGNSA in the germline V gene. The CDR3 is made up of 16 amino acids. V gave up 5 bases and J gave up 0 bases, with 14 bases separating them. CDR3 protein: CASSARQESSYNEQFF. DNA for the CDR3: TGTGCCAGCAGCGCCAGACAGGAATCCTCCTACAATGAGCAGTTCTTC.

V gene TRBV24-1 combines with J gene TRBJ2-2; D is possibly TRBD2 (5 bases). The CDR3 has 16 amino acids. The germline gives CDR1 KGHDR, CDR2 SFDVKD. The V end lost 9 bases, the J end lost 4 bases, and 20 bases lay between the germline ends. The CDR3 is CATGNTRVGATGELFF. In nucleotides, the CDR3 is TGTGCCACCGGCAACACTCGGGTGGGAGCCACCGGGGAGCTGTTTTTT.

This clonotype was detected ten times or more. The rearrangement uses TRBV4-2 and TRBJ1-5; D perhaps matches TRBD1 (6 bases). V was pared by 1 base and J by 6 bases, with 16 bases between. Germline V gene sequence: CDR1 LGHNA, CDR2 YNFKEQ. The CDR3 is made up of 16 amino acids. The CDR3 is CASSQVSRGGGQPQHF. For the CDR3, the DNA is TGTGCCAGCAGCCAAGTGTCCAGGGGCGGAGGTCAGCCCCAGCATTTT.

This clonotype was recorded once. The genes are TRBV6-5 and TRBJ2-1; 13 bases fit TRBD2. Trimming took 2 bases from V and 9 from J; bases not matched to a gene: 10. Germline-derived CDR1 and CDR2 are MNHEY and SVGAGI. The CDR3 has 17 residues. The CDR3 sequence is CASSYRTSGRQLGEQFF. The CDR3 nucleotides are TGTGCCAGCAGTTACCGGACTAGCGGGAGACAACTTGGTGAGCAGTTCTTC.

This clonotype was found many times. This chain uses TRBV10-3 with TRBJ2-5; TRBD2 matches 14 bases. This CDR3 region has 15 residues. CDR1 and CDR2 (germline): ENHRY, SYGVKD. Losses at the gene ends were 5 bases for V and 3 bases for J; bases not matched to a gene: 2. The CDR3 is CAISPGLAGEETQYF. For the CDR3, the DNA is TGTGCCATCAGTCCGGGACTAGCGGGGGAAGAGACCCAGTACTTC.

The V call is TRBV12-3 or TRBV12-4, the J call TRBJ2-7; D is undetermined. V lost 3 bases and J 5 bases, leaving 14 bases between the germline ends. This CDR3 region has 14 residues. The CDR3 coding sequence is TGTGCCAGCAGTTTTGGTAGGGTGGGGAACGAGCAGTACTTC. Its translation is CASSFGRVGNEQYF.

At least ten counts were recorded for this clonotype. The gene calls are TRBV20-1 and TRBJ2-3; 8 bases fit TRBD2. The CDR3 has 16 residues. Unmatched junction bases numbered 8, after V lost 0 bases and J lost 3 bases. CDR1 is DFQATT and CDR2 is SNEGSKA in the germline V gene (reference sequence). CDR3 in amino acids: CSARDRNGRATDTQYF. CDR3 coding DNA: TGCAGTGCTAGAGATAGGAACGGGAGGGCGACAGATACGCAGTATTTT.

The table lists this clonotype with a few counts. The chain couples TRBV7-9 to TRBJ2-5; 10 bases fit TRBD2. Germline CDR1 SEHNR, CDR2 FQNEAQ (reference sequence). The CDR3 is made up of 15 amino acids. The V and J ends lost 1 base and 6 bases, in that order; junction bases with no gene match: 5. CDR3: CASSLVAGGWKTQYF. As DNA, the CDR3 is TGTGCCAGCAGCTTAGTAGCGGGAGGATGGAAGACCCAGTACTTC. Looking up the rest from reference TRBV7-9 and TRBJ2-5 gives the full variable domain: DTGVSQNPRHKITKRGQNVTFRCDPISEHNRLYWYRQTLGQGPEFLTYFQNEAQLEKSRLLSDRFSAERPKGSFSTLEIQRTEQGDSAMYLCASSLVAGGWKTQYFGPGTRLLVL.

The CDR3: CASSPGEDYGYTF. DNA of the CDR3: TGTGCCAGCAGTCCAGGGGAGGACTATGGCTACACCTTC. The chain is built from TRBV12-3 or TRBV12-4 and TRBJ1-2; tentative D call: TRBD1 (6 bases). Trimming removed 5 bases at V and 3 bases at J, with 10 bases between. The CDR3 is made up of 13 amino acids.

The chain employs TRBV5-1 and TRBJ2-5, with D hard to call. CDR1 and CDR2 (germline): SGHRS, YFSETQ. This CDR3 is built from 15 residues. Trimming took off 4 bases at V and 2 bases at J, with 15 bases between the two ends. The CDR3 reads CASSLVPARQETQYF. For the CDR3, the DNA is TGCGCCAGCAGCCTCGTCCCGGCGAGGCAAGAGACCCAGTACTTC.

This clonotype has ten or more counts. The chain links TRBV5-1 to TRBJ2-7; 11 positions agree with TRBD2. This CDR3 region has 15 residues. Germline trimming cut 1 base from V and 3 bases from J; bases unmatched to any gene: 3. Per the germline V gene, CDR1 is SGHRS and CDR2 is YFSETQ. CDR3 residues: CASSLILAGDYEQYF. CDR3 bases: TGCGCCAGCAGCTTGATACTAGCGGGAGACTACGAGCAGTACTTC.

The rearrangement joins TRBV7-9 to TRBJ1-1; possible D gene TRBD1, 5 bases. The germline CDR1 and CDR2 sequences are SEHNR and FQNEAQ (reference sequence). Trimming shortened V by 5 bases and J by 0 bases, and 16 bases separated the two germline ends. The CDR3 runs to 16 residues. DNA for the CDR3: TGTGCCAGCAGCCCAAGACAGATGGGGCTGAACACTGAAGCTTTCTTT. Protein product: CASSPRQMGLNTEAFF.

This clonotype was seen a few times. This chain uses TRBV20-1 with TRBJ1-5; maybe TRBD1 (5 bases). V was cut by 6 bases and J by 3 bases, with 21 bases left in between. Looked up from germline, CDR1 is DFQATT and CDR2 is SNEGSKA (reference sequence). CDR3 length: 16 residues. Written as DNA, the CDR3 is TGCAGTGCCCTCCCCCCGTGGGGGAGTGACAATCAGCCCCAGCATTTT. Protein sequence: CSALPPWGSDNQPQHF.

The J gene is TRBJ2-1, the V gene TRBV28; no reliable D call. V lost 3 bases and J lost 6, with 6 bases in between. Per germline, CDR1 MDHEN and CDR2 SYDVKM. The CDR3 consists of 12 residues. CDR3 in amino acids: CASSFEANEQFF. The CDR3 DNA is TGTGCCAGCAGTTTTGAAGCCAATGAGCAGTTCTTC.

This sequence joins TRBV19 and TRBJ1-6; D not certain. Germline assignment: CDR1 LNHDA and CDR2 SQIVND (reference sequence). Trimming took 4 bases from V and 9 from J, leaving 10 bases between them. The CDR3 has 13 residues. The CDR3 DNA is TGTGCCAGTAGTAAGTCCCACGGTTCACCCCTCCACTTT. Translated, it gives CASSKSHGSPLHF.

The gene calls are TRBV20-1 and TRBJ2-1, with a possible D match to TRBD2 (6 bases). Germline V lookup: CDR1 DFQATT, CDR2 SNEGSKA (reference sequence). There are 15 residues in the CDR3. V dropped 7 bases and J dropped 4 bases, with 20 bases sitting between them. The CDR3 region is CSVHPGTQSYNEQFF. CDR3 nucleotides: TGCAGTGTCCACCCCGGGACTCAATCTTACAATGAGCAGTTCTTC.

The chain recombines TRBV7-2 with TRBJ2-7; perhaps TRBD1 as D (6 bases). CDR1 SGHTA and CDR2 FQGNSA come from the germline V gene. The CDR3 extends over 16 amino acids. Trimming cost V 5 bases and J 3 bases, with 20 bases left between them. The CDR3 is CASSPPLGTLDYEQYF. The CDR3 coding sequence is TGTGCCAGCAGCCCCCCACTCGGGACACTCGACTACGAGCAGTACTTC.

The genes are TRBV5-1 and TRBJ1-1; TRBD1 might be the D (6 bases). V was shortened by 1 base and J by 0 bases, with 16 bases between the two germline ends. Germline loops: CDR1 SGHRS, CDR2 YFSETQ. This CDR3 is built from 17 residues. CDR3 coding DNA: TGCGCCAGCAGCTTGCTGACAGGCCTTGGAATGAACACTGAAGCTTTCTTT. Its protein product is CASSLLTGLGMNTEAFF.